The 32 T cell receptor beta chains reported below all come from one sample, sequenced in a study of blood T cell repertoires in COVID-19. Assay used: immunoSEQ multiplex PCR; TCRdb lists only in-frame clones, some missing. The data contain around 49,000 clones, around four fifths of them singletons. Sequencing was performed on PBMCs or T cells enriched from blood (not recorded which). These receptors came from a woman between 45 and 65 years old with acute COVID-19.

This rearrangement joins TRBV5-6 to TRBJ2-3, with TRBD2 matching over 13 bases. The germline CDR1 and CDR2 sequences are SGHDT and YYEEEE. With V trimmed by 3 bases and J by 4 bases, 5 bases remained unmatched. The CDR3 is made up of 16 amino acids. In DNA form, the CDR3 reads TGTGCCAGCAGCTCGACTAGCGGGGGGAAGCCAGATACGCAGTATTTT. Translation gives CASSSTSGGKPDTQYF.

The count of this clone is one. In nucleotides, the CDR3 is TGTGCCAGCAGCCCTACTAGCGGGGGATCGAAGACCCAGTACTTC. It translates to CASSPTSGGSKTQYF. V usage is TRBV7-6 and J usage is TRBJ2-5; 11 nucleotides align to TRBD2. Germline CDR1 reads SGHVS; CDR2 reads FNYEAQ. The CDR3 has 15 residues. V was clipped by 5 bases and J by 6 bases; unmatched bases: 8.

V gene TRBV5-6 combines with J gene TRBJ1-6; D is perhaps TRBD1 (5 bases). This CDR3 is built from 15 residues. The V gene's germline CDR1 is SGHDT and CDR2 YYEEEE. V was clipped by 0 bases and J by 10 bases, with 14 bases between them. This CDR3 reads CASSLAGDRLSPLHF. The CDR3 DNA reads as TGTGCCAGCAGCTTGGCGGGGGATCGCCTCTCACCCCTCCACTTT.

The chain uses TRBV5-1 and TRBJ2-7, with D perhaps matching TRBD2 (5 bases). CDR1 and CDR2 (germline): SGHRS, YFSETQ. Trimming took off 3 bases at V and 4 bases at J, with 17 bases between the two ends. The length of the CDR3 is 15 residues. CDR3 bases: TGCGCCAGCAGCTCGGCAGGAGGCAGAGTGTACGAGCAGTACTTC. Amino acid sequence: CASSSAGGRVYEQYF.

The J gene is TRBJ1-1, the V gene TRBV24-1; D is possibly TRBD1 (6 bases). The CDR3 loop spans 16 amino acids. Germline V lookup: CDR1 KGHDR, CDR2 SFDVKD. V was shortened by 7 bases and J by 4 bases, with 21 bases between the two germline ends. CDR3 in DNA: TGTGCCACCAGGCGACGTCACAGGGTTGGGGTCACTGAAGCTTTCTTT. This sequence encodes CATRRRHRVGVTEAFF.

This clone was seen a handful of times. The gene calls are TRBV2 and TRBJ1-1, with 9 bases fitting TRBD1. This CDR3 is built from 15 residues. Germline CDR1 and CDR2: SNHLY and FYNNEI. The trim removed 2 bases at V and 11 bases at J, leaving 12 bases unmatched. Here the CDR3 reads CASSETLRDRVGAFF. CDR3 DNA sequence: TGTGCCAGCAGTGAAACGCTCCGGGACAGGGTGGGCGCTTTCTTT.

This rearrangement joins TRBV7-9 to TRBJ2-2, with D unclear. Germline assignment: CDR1 SEHNR and CDR2 FQNEAQ (reference sequence). Trimming stripped 3 bases from V and 0 bases from J, with 5 bases between. The CDR3 is made up of 14 amino acids. The CDR3 nucleotides are TGTGCCAGCAGCTTGATAGCGAACACCGGGGAGCTGTTTTTT. It translates to CASSLIANTGELFF.

The chain employs TRBV2 and TRBJ1-1; D uncertain. Trimming removed 0 bases from V and 1 base from J, with 6 bases in between. The CDR3 is made up of 14 amino acids. In germline, CDR1 is SNHLY, CDR2 FYNNEI. CDR3 protein: CASSEAGANTEAFF. CDR3 in DNA: TGTGCCAGCAGTGAAGCGGGAGCGAACACTGAAGCTTTCTTT.

The chain is built from TRBV4-1 and TRBJ2-3; 7 nucleotides agree with TRBD2. CDR1 and CDR2 (germline): MGHRA, YSYEKL. V gave up 1 base and J gave up 1 base; unmatched junction bases: 5. There are 16 residues in the CDR3. The CDR3 loop reads CASSQAWGGGTDTQYF. The CDR3 nucleotides are TGCGCCAGCAGCCAAGCCTGGGGGGGAGGCACAGATACGCAGTATTTT.

The chain recombines TRBV20-1 with TRBJ1-1; D is undetermined. Trimming took off 7 bases at V and 0 bases at J, with 6 bases between the two ends. Germline lookup yields CDR1 DFQATT and CDR2 SNEGSKA (reference sequence). The CDR3 is 11 residues long. The CDR3 protein is CSVPMNTEAFF. For the CDR3, the DNA is TGCAGTGTCCCAATGAACACTGAAGCTTTCTTT.

V usage is TRBV5-1 and J usage is TRBJ2-5; TRBD1 matches at 10 bases. The germline V gene has CDR1 SGHRS and CDR2 YFSETQ. This CDR3 spans 17 amino acids. V gave up 4 bases and J gave up 5 bases; unmatched junction bases: 14. DNA for the CDR3: TGCGCCAGCAGCGGTATCCGGGACAGGGGATTAAGGGAGACCCAGTACTTC. This sequence encodes CASSGIRDRGLRETQYF.

The rearrangement links TRBV7-3 to TRBJ2-3; 8 bases match TRBD1. There are 15 residues in the CDR3. The junction had 11 bases not matched to a gene; V was cut back by 6 bases and J by 6 bases. Germline CDR1 SGHTA, CDR2 FQGTGA. CDR3 residues: CASSLNGQGGDTQYF. The DNA for the CDR3 is TGTGCCAGCAGTCTAAACGGACAGGGCGGGGATACGCAGTATTTT.

The CDR3 region is CASSLAGGSNQPQHF. DNA of the CDR3: TGCGCCAGCAGCTTGGCAGGTGGTAGCAATCAGCCCCAGCATTTT. The V gene is TRBV5-1, the J gene TRBJ1-5; D is unclear. The CDR3 sequence is 15 residues long. Trimming shortened V by 0 bases and J by 0 bases, and 7 bases separated the two germline ends. The V gene's germline CDR1 is SGHRS and CDR2 YFSETQ.

The chain joins TRBV12-3 or TRBV12-4 to TRBJ1-6; D uncertain. The CDR3 is made up of 12 amino acids. V was trimmed by 7 bases and J by 11 bases, leaving 12 bases between them. Here the CDR3 reads CASKPGEAPLHF. The CDR3 DNA reads as TGTGCCAGCAAACCTGGGGAGGCACCCCTCCACTTT.

DNA of the CDR3: TGTGCCAGCAGCCAACCGGGACAATTTAATTCACCCCTCCACTTT. It codes for CASSQPGQFNSPLHF. J is TRBJ1-6 and V is TRBV3-1 (or the pseudogene TRBV3-2); D may be TRBD1 (6 bases). From germline, CDR1 is LGHDT and CDR2 YNNKEL (reference sequence). This CDR3 has 15 residues. Between the trimmed V and J ends, which lost 2 bases and 6 bases, there was a span of 11 bases.

This clone has a handful of counts. The chain employs TRBV19 and TRBJ1-1, with D tentatively TRBD1 (5 bases). The CDR3 has 15 residues. Looked up from germline, CDR1 is LNHDA and CDR2 is SQIVND (reference sequence). Trimming took 6 bases from V and 3 from J, leaving 17 bases between them. The CDR3 reads CASRGGLTMDTEAFF. CDR3 coding DNA: TGTGCCAGTAGGGGGGGACTCACCATGGACACTGAAGCTTTCTTT.

The CDR3 DNA is TGTGCCAGCACCTTGGGGGGAGGCGGCCTCTACAATGAGCAGTTCTTC. It is translated as CASTLGGGGLYNEQFF. The rearrangement links TRBV2 to TRBJ2-1, with D possibly being TRBD2 (6 bases). Trimming took 7 bases from V and 3 from J, leaving 19 bases between them. Per the germline V gene, CDR1 is SNHLY and CDR2 is FYNNEI. The CDR3 has 16 amino acids.

This clone turned up a few times. This chain connects TRBV30 to TRBJ1-1; possible D gene TRBD1, 5 bases. The V gene lost 3 bases and the J gene lost 1 base, with 9 bases spanning the gap. The germline gives CDR1 GTSNPN, CDR2 SVGIG (reference sequence). The CDR3 totals 13 residues. This chain's CDR3 is CAWRWTSNTEAFF. As DNA, the CDR3 is TGTGCCTGGAGATGGACATCGAACACTGAAGCTTTCTTT.

The chain employs TRBV7-8 and TRBJ2-7; 8 bases agree with TRBD1. Per germline, CDR1 SGHVS and CDR2 FQNEAQ. The CDR3 loop spans 14 amino acids. V lost 6 bases to trimming and J lost 0 bases; unmatched junction nucleotides: 4. This chain's CDR3 is CASSPDRDSYEQYF. DNA of the CDR3: TGTGCCAGCAGTCCGGACAGGGACTCCTACGAGCAGTACTTC. Variable domain in full (rest from reference TRBV7-8 and TRBJ2-7): GAGVSQSPRYKVAKRGQDVALRCDPISGHVSLFWYQQALGQGPEFLTYFQNEAQLDKSGLPSDRFFAERPEGSVSTLKIQRTQQEDSAVYLCASSPDRDSYEQYFGPGTRLTVT.

The rearrangement links TRBV7-2 to TRBJ1-6; no definite D call. Germline V gene sequence: CDR1 SGHTA, CDR2 FQGNSA. Trimming shortened V by 5 bases and J by 0 bases, and 11 bases separated the two germline ends. There are 16 residues in the CDR3. The CDR3 spells CASSPRQVSYNSPLHF. The CDR3 DNA reads TGTGCCAGCAGCCCAAGGCAGGTCTCCTATAATTCACCCCTCCACTTT.

The chain joins TRBV6-5 to TRBJ1-2; D is undetermined. CDR1 and CDR2 from the germline V gene are MNHEY and SVGAGI. Trimming left V 4 bases short and J 1 base short, with 10 bases between. This CDR3 has 14 amino acids. CDR3 residues: CASSWAGFNYGYTF. The CDR3, as DNA: TGTGCCAGCAGTTGGGCGGGCTTTAACTATGGCTACACCTTC.

The sample holds a few counts of this clone. The chain recombines TRBV7-8 with TRBJ2-1, with 10 bases that match TRBD2. Trimming removed 2 bases from V and 7 bases from J; junction bases left unmatched: 8. The CDR3 is 16 residues long. Germline CDR1 SGHVS, CDR2 FQNEAQ. This CDR3 is CASSLISGGAGNEQFF. In nucleotides, the CDR3 is TGTGCCAGCAGCTTAATAAGCGGGGGGGCTGGTAATGAGCAGTTCTTC. The full variable domain, with the rest looked up from reference TRBV7-8 and TRBJ2-1, is GAGVSQSPRYKVAKRGQDVALRCDPISGHVSLFWYQQALGQGPEFLTYFQNEAQLDKSGLPSDRFFAERPEGSVSTLKIQRTQQEDSAVYLCASSLISGGAGNEQFFGPGTRLTVL.

The genes are TRBV6-6 and TRBJ1-1; the D gene is possibly TRBD1 (6 bases). Trimming removed 5 bases at V and 1 base at J, with 20 bases between. The CDR3 consists of 17 residues. Germline CDR1 is MNHNY and CDR2 is SVGAGI (reference sequence). CDR3 region: CASSPTGLDLENTEAFF. The DNA for the CDR3 is TGTGCCAGCAGTCCGACAGGACTTGACTTGGAGAACACTGAAGCTTTCTTT.

The chain joins TRBV13 to TRBJ1-3; D not certain. This CDR3 spans 14 amino acids. Between the trimmed V and J ends, which lost 0 bases and 6 bases, there was a span of 9 bases. CDR1 is PRHDT and CDR2 is FYEKMQ in the germline V gene (reference sequence). The CDR3 nucleotides read TGTGCCAGCAGCTTAGGTCAGGCAGTAAACACCATATATTTT. Translation: CASSLGQAVNTIYF.

This clone was observed a single time. The chain combines TRBV29-1 with TRBJ2-7; TRBD1 agrees at 11 bases. CDR3 length: 13 residues. Germline V gene lookup returns CDR1 SQVTM and CDR2 ANQGSEA. The J segment lost 7 bases and the V segment lost 7 bases, leaving 9 bases of the junction unmatched. This chain's CDR3 is CSATGQGAGEQYF. CDR3 coding DNA: TGCAGCGCCACTGGACAGGGGGCGGGAGAGCAGTACTTC.

The chain has TRBV5-1 and TRBJ1-2; TRBD1 matches 8 bases. CDR3 length: 16 amino acids. The V segment lost 1 base and the J segment 1 base; nucleotides outside the gene matches: 6. Looked up from germline, CDR1 is SGHRS and CDR2 is YFSETQ. The CDR3 DNA follows: TGCGCCAGCAGCTTGAGAGGGACAGGACTTAACTATGGCTACACCTTC. It encodes CASSLRGTGLNYGYTF.

CDR3 amino acids: CASVTGFRREAFF. The CDR3 DNA sequence: TGTGCCAGCGTAACCGGGTTCCGTCGAGAAGCTTTCTTT. V usage is TRBV6-5 and J usage is TRBJ1-1; no clear D. Trimming cost V 8 bases and J 8 bases, with 18 bases left between them. The CDR3 contains 13 residues. Germline V lookup: CDR1 MNHEY, CDR2 SVGAGI.

This sequence joins TRBV18 and TRBJ1-6; possible D gene TRBD1, 5 bases. Trimming removed 2 bases at V and 5 bases at J, with 10 bases between. The CDR3 length is 15 residues. The germline V gene encodes CDR1 KGHSH and CDR2 LQKENI. CDR3 nucleotide sequence: TGTGCCAGCTCACCAGGGGCCACGAATAATTCACCCCTCCACTTT. This encodes CASSPGATNNSPLHF.

This clone came up once. The V gene is TRBV4-1, the J gene TRBJ2-2; weak D call: TRBD1 (6 bases). Trimming took 4 bases from V and 3 from J, leaving 15 bases between them. Germline V gene sequence: CDR1 MGHRA, CDR2 YSYEKL. CDR3 length equals 16 residues. CDR3 bases: TGCGCCAGCAGCCCCAGTAACAGGGTGTACACCGGGGAGCTGTTTTTT. This gives the protein CASSPSNRVYTGELFF.

This clone was seen a single time. V and J are TRBV5-4 and TRBJ2-1; 15 bases are a match to TRBD2. The CDR3 is 17 residues long. J was trimmed by 6 bases and V by 5 bases; bases with no gene match: 9. Germline assignment: CDR1 SGHNT and CDR2 YYREEE (reference sequence). The CDR3: CASRPGTSGGFVNEQFF. The CDR3 bases are TGTGCCAGCAGGCCCGGGACTAGCGGGGGGTTCGTCAATGAGCAGTTCTTC. The full variable domain, its missing parts supplied by reference TRBV5-4 and TRBJ2-1, is ETGVTQSPTHLIKTRGQQVTLRCSSQSGHNTVSWYQQALGQGPQFIFQYYREEENGRGNFPPRFSGLQFPNYSSELNVNALELDDSALYLCASRPGTSGGFVNEQFFGPGTRLTVL.

CDR3 residues: CASSLASAGGETQYF. DNA for the CDR3: TGTGCCAGCAGCTTGGCGTCGGCCGGGGGGGAGACCCAGTACTTC. This rearrangement joins TRBV5-6 to TRBJ2-5, with 7 nucleotides matching TRBD2. The CDR3 contains 15 residues. V shed 0 bases and J 5 bases; nucleotides not matched to a gene: 7. Germline V gene lookup returns CDR1 SGHDT and CDR2 YYEEEE.

This sequence joins TRBV10-3 and TRBJ1-2; no definite D call. The V end was cut by 3 bases, the J end by 1 base, with 9 bases between. This CDR3 comprises 14 residues. Germline lookup yields CDR1 ENHRY and CDR2 SYGVKD. This chain's CDR3 is CAISDGLLNYGYTF. The CDR3 DNA reads TGTGCCATCAGTGATGGTTTACTTAACTATGGCTACACCTTC.